This entry is about one T cell receptor beta chain. Antigen unknown. The sample's time point: week 35, safety follow-up. Each dose of the vaccine consisted of 300 ug of mutant IDH1 20-mer peptide, with topical imiquimod. The donors had new WHO grade 3 or 4 astrocytomas; these were IDH1-mutant and ATRX-lost. This specimen belongs to a study of a mutant IDH1 vaccine in newly diagnosed glioma. About the study: Onset of vaccination occurred 4-6 weeks following radiotherapy alone, or with temozolomide cycles.

Sequencing was performed with immunoSEQ multiplex PCR; in TCRdb, only in-frame clones are kept and a portion is missing. The sample shows tens of thousands of clones, 80% to 90% of them seen only once. The length of the CDR3 is 15 residues. CDR1 KGHSH and CDR2 LQKENI come from the germline V gene. V was clipped by 2 bases and J by 5 bases; unmatched bases: 6. Overall study results and limits: Induction of immune responses by the vaccine occurred in about 93% of patients.

This sample comprised PBMCs, obtained from a glioma patient whose treatment included an IDH1 peptide vaccine. The chain has TRBV18 and TRBJ2-7; 10 bases line up with TRBD1. This receptor was identified in a man in his forties with glioma. Written as DNA, the CDR3 is TGTGCCAGCTCACCAGGGACAGGGGCTAGGCACGAGCAGTACTTC. Its protein is CASSPGTGARHEQYF.